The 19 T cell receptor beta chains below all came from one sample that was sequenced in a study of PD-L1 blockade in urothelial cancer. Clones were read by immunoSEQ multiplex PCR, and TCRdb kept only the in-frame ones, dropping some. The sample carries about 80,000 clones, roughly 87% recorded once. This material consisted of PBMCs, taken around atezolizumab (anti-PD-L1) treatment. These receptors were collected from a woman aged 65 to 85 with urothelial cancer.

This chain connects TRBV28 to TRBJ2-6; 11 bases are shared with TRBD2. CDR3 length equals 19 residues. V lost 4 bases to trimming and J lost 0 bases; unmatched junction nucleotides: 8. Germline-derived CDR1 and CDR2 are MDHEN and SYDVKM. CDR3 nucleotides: TGTGCCAGCAGTTCCATCCGACTAGCGGGATTCTCTGGGGCCAACGTCCTGACTTTC. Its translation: CASSSIRLAGFSGANVLTF.

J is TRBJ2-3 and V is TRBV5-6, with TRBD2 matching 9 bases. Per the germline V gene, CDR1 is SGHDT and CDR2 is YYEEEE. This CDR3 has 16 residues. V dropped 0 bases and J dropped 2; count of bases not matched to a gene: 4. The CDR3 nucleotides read TGTGCCAGCAGCTTGGGGCTAGCGGGGAACACAGATACGCAGTATTTT. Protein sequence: CASSLGLAGNTDTQYF.

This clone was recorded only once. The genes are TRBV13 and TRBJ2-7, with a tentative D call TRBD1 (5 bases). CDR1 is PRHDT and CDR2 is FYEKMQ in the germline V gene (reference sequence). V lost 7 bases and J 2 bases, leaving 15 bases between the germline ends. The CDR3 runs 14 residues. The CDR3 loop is CASTHGRAAYEQYF. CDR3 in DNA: TGTGCCAGCACCCACGGCAGGGCTGCCTACGAGCAGTACTTC.

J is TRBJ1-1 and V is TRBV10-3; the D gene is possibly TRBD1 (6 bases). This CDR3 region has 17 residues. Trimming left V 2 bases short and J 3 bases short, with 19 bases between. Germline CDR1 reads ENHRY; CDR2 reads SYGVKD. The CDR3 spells CAISETVTMAGDTEAFF. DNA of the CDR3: TGTGCCATCAGTGAGACGGTGACCATGGCAGGGGACACTGAAGCTTTCTTT.

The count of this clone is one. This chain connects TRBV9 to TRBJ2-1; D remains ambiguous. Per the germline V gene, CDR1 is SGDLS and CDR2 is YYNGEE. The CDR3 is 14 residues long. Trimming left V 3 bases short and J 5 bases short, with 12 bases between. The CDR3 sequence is CASSASGQNNEQFF. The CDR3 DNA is TGTGCCAGCAGCGCTAGTGGCCAAAACAATGAGCAGTTCTTC.

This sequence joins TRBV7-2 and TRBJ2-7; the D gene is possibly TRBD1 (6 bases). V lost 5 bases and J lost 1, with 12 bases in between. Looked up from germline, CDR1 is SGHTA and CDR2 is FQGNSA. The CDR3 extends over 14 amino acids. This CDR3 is CASSLRDRSYEQYF. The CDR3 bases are TGTGCCAGCAGCCTGAGAGACAGGTCCTACGAGCAGTACTTC.

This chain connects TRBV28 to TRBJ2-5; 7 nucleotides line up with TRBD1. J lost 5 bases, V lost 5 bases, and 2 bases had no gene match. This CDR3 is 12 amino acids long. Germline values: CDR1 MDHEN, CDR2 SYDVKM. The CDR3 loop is CASSGQEETQYF. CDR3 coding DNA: TGTGCCAGCAGTGGACAGGAGGAGACCCAGTACTTC.

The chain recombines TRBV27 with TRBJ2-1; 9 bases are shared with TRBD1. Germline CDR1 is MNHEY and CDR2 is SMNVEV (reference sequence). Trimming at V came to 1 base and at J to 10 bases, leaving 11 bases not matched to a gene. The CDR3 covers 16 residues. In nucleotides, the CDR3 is TGTGCCAGCAGTTTATTCGCGGGACAGGGAACGAAAGAGCAGTTCTTC. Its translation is CASSLFAGQGTKEQFF.

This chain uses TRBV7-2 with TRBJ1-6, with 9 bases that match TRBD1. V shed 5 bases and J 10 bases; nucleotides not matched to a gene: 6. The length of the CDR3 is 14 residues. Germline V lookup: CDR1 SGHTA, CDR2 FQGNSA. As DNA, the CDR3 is TGTGCCAGCAGCCCGGGACAGGGCGGCTCACCCCTCCACTTT. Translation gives CASSPGQGGSPLHF.

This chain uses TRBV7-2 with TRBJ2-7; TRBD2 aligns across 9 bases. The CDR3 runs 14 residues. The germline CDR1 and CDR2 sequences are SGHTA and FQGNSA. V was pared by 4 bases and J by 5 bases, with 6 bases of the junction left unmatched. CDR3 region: CASSYSGRGNEQYF. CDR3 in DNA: TGTGCCAGCAGCTATAGCGGGAGAGGCAACGAGCAGTACTTC.

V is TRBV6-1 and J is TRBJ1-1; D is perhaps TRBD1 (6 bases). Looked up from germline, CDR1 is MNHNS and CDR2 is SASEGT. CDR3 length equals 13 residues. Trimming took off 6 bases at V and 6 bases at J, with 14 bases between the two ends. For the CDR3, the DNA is TGTGCCAGCAGAGGAACAGGGCCCGCTGAAGCTTTCTTT. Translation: CASRGTGPAEAFF.

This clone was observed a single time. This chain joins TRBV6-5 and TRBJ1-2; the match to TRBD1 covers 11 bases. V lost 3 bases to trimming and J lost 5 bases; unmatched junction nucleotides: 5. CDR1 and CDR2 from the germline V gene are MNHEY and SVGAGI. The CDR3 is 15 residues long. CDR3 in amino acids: CASSYEGQGVYGYTF. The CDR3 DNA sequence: TGTGCCAGCAGTTATGAGGGACAGGGGGTTTATGGCTACACCTTC.

Here the CDR3 DNA reads TGTGCCAGCAGCTTGGGTCTCCAGGGGGGAACAAGGACTGAAGCTTTCTTT. Protein: CASSLGLQGGTRTEAFF. The chain links TRBV5-4 to TRBJ1-1; TRBD1 matches at 7 bases. The V gene's germline CDR1 is SGHNT and CDR2 YYREEE (reference sequence). The CDR3 contains 17 residues. J was trimmed by 5 bases and V by 0 bases; bases with no gene match: 13.

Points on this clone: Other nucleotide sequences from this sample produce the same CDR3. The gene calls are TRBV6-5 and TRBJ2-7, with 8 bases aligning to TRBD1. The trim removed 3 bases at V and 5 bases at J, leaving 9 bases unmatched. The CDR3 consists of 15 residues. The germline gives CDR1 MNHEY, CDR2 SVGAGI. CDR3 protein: CASSYSGQGANEQYF. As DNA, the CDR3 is TGTGCCAGCAGTTATTCCGGGCAGGGGGCCAACGAGCAGTACTTC.

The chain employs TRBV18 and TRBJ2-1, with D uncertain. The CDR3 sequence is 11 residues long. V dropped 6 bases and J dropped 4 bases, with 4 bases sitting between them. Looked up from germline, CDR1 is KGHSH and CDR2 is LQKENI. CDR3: CASSSYNEQFF. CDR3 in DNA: TGTGCCAGCTCGTCGTACAATGAGCAGTTCTTC.

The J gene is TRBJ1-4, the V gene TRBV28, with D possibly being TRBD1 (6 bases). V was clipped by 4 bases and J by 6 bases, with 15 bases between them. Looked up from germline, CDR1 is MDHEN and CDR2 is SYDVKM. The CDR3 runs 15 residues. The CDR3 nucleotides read TGTGCCAGCAGTTCTGGGGGGGCTTCGGATGAAAAACTGTTTTTT. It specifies CASSSGGASDEKLFF.

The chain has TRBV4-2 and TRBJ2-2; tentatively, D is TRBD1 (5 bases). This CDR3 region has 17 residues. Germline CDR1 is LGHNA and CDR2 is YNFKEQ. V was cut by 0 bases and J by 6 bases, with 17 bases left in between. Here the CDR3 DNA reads TGTGCCAGCAGCCAAGATTCCCAGGGAAGATCCCCCGGGGAGCTGTTTTTT. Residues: CASSQDSQGRSPGELFF.

This CDR3 is CASSLAPVRNEQYF. The CDR3 region has the DNA TGTGCCAGCAGCTTAGCCCCGGTCCGAAACGAGCAGTACTTC. The genes are TRBV7-2 and TRBJ2-7; D is unresolved. The CDR3 covers 14 residues. The germline gives CDR1 SGHTA, CDR2 FQGNSA. The ends were cut back, 0 bases at V and 5 bases at J, with 11 bases in the middle.

The CDR3 sequence: CAWSPTASVQGEQYF. CDR3 sequence (DNA): TGTGCCTGGAGCCCCACCGCTAGTGTACAGGGCGAGCAGTACTTC. This chain uses TRBV30 with TRBJ2-7; the D gene is possibly TRBD1 (6 bases). The CDR3 has 15 amino acids. The germline CDR1 and CDR2 sequences are GTSNPN and SVGIG (reference sequence). V was trimmed by 3 bases and J by 6 bases, leaving 21 bases between them. The full variable domain, in which reference TRBV30 and TRBJ2-7 provide the parts outside the CDR3, is SQTIHQWPATLVQPVGSPLSLECTVEGTSNPNLYWYRQAAGRGLQLLFYSVGIGQISSEVPQNLSASRPQDRQFILSSKKLLLSDSGFYLCAWSPTASVQGEQYFGPGTRLTVT.